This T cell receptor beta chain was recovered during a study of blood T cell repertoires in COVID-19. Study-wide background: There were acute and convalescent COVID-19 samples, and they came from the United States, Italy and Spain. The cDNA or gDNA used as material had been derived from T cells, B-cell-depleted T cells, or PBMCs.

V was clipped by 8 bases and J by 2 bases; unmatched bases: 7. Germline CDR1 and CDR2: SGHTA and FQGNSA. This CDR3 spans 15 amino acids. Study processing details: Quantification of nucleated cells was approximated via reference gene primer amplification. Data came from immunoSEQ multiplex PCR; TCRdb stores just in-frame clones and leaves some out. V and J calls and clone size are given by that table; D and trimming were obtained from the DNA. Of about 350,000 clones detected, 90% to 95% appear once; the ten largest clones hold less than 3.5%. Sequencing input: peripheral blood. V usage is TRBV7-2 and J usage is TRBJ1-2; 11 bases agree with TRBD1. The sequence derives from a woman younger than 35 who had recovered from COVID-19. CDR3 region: CASYGTGGRNYGYTF. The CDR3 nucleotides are TGTGCCAGCTACGGGACAGGGGGTAGGAACTATGGCTACACCTTC.